These T cell receptor beta chains were read from a single sample in a study of cytomegalovirus exposure and HLA in healthy donors. The table came from immunoSEQ multiplex PCR; TCRdb's copy has only in-frame clones and leaves some out. The table lists 110,000 to 150,000 clones, approximately 68% of them singletons. Sequencing used PBMCs. These receptors were obtained from a man in his 60s in good health and CMV-seronegative. Both conserved end residues are part of each CDR3. D genes are given only for firm matches. Size is omitted from some rows. Given values are once, few, many or a class for expanded clones.

D gene	clone size	V gene	J gene	CDR3 protein	CDR3 DNA
TRBD2	few	TRBV9	TRBJ2-5	CASKAGPEETQYF	TGTGCCAGCAAAGCGGGACCTGAGGAGACCCAGTACTTC
TRBD1	-	TRBV5-6	TRBJ2-5	CASSFYGQGVLQETQYF	TGTGCCAGCAGCTTCTACGGACAGGGGGTCCTCCAAGAGACCCAGTACTTC
-	few	TRBV6-6	TRBJ1-6	CACNQGTNSPLHF	TGTGCCTGCAATCAGGGGACGAATTCACCCCTCCACTTT
TRBD1	-	TRBV30	TRBJ2-6	CAWGQGTGANVLTF	TGTGCCTGGGGACAGGGGACTGGGGCCAACGTCCTGACTTTC
-	-	TRBV4-3	TRBJ2-5	CASSQDRGETQYF	TGCGCCAGCAGCCAAGATAGGGGAGAGACCCAGTACTTC
TRBD1	-	TRBV6-5	TRBJ1-6	CASSGTGVESPLHF	TGTGCCAGCAGTGGGACAGGGGTTGAGTCACCCCTCCACTTT
-	-	TRBV27	TRBJ1-2	CASSVGPGGVYGYTF	TGTGCCAGCAGTGTGGGACCGGGAGGGGTCTATGGCTACACCTTC
TRBD1	-	TRBV30	TRBJ2-6	CAWFRDRGGPGANVLTF	TGTGCCTGGTTTAGGGACAGGGGAGGACCTGGGGCCAACGTCCTGACTTTC
-	few	TRBV30	TRBJ1-2	CAWSVGGANGYTF	TGTGCCTGGAGTGTGGGAGGGGCGAATGGCTACACCTTC
-	few	TRBV5-6	TRBJ2-3	CASSTGPLGTQYF	TGTGCCAGCAGCACAGGTCCCCTAGGGACGCAGTATTTT
TRBD1	once	TRBV28	TRBJ1-4	CASTGTGYEKLFF	TGTGCCAGTACCGGGACAGGGTATGAAAAACTGTTTTTT
TRBD1	few	TRBV11-3	TRBJ2-2	CASSTETGTGELFF	TGTGCCAGCAGCACCGAGACAGGGACCGGGGAGCTGTTTTTT
-	-	TRBV30	TRBJ2-6	CAWSVSVSGANVLTF	TGTGCCTGGAGTGTATCTGTCTCTGGGGCCAACGTCCTGACTTTC
TRBD2	-	TRBV30	TRBJ2-2	CAWSLKGGRVTGELFF	TGTGCCTGGAGTCTTAAGGGCGGGAGGGTCACCGGGGAGCTGTTTTTT
-	-	TRBV4-3	TRBJ1-1	CASSQDYGRGPHFTEAFF	TGCGCCAGCAGCCAAGACTACGGCAGGGGACCGCACTTTACTGAAGCTTTCTTT
TRBD2	-	TRBV5-1	TRBJ2-6	CASSLGGGGTSGANVLTF	TGCGCCAGCAGCCTGGGGGGGGGAGGGACCTCTGGGGCCAACGTCCTGACTTTC
TRBD2	-	TRBV9	TRBJ2-5	CASSPATSGSQETQYF	TGTGCCAGCAGCCCCGCGACTAGCGGGAGCCAAGAGACCCAGTACTTC
TRBD1	-	TRBV6-6	TRBJ1-5	CASSGTGGSNQPQHF	TGTGCCAGCAGCGGGACAGGGGGCTCTAATCAGCCCCAGCATTTT